The present T cell receptor (beta chain) was sequenced within a study of monozygotic twins with inflammatory bowel disease (dated by TCRdb to between 2018 and 2021). Some background on the complete study: The full study comprised 30 or so monozygotic twin pairs: nine German pairs (four IBD-concordant, five IBD-discordant) and 19 IBD-discordant Danish pairs. Each individual had, on average, about 151 000 unique TCRalpha sequences and 181 000 unique TCRbeta sequences available for analysis. The search for disease-associated traits relied mainly on comparing, within discordant pairs, IBD patients with their genetically identical healthy co-twins. Overall study results and their limits: Background noise and inter-individual variability may have been introduced into the repertoires by the differing immunosuppressive treatments among patients. No single strong signal or clonotype linked to IBD turned up in the results, so the idea that one exists was not supported. A decrease in TCRbeta repertoire diversity, as measured by inverse Simpson index, was observed in IBD patients compared with their healthy co-twins. No difference in repertoire similarity was observed between concordant and discordant twins, possibly owing to limited statistical power. The analysis was unable to tell apart different T cell subtypes. Fewer clonotypes were shared with other individuals by IBD patients than by healthy twins, most markedly in patients showing signs of disease activity.

Library prep was done by 5' RACE. Preparation of each TCR library used 3,000 to 4,000 ng of total RNA. For each sample, cDNA synthesis with SMARTScribe reverse transcriptase was split into eight separate reactions. During cDNA synthesis, template switching introduced unique molecular identifiers that contained a 6-nucleotide sample barcode. Two nested PCRs of about 15 and 9 cycles amplified the TCRalpha and TCRbeta cDNA, and bead purification followed each PCR. Before amplification, the cDNA was both treated with uracil DNA-glycosylase and purified with the QIAquick PCR purification kit. The second PCR added Illumina TruSeq-compatible adapters along with sample-specific barcodes. TapeStation and Qubit were used to check library quality and concentration, and around 4.7 ng of each library was pooled. Pooled libraries were sequenced on an Illumina HiSeq2500 single-index Rapid Run with 2 x 100 bp reads and custom sequencing primers. On the authors' methods: UMI-based consensus assembly with MiGEC version 1.2.6 was used to correct PCR and sequencing errors. MiXCR version 2.1.1 was used for V(D)J alignment, clonotype assembly and CDR3 extraction. Gene usage, clonotype sharing and MAIT/NKT TCR abundance were normalised by analysing the top 1000, 10 000 and 20 000 clonotypes per sample. Diversity was computed as the inverse Simpson index with the vegan R package after downsampling to 27 000 UMIs. Paired Mann-Whitney U tests on discordant twin pairs were used, with Benjamini-Hochberg multiple-testing correction. The reads went through TCRdb reprocessing, and each CDR3 protein sequence gets one entry with no DNA. These V and J calls are TCRdb output, not the study's own analysis. This sample's listing comprises some 210,000 distinct CDR3 sequences. Approximately 1.6% of the sample comes from the top ten.

A 2.5 ml peripheral blood sample was drawn into PAXgene tubes per donor and stored at -80°C. Total RNA was isolated from whole blood with the PAXgene blood miRNA kit on an automated QIAcube, without T cell sorting. Peripheral blood from monozygotic twin pairs, either concordant or discordant for inflammatory bowel disease, underwent deep TCRalpha and TCRbeta repertoire profiling that used unique molecular barcoding. Smoking habits were recorded for all twin pairs, and individuals were classified as current, former or never smokers. According to the germline V gene, CDR1 reads MNHEY and CDR2 reads SVGAGI. Taken from cysteine to phenylalanine, the CDR3 has 16 residues. DNA was not recorded. A note on this clonotype: Its antigen target is currently unknown.

Sequenced input: blood. The chain is made from TRBV6-5 and TRBJ1-2. The TCR was taken from a human donor with ulcerative colitis or Crohn's disease, or a healthy co-twin of an affected twin (not recorded which). The CDR3 protein is CASSYSGQFGDNGYTF.